The 12 T cell receptor beta chains in this list originate from one sample, sequenced in a study of cytomegalovirus exposure and HLA in healthy donors. The PCR made use of 60 Vbeta and 13 Jbeta primers. Sequenced by immunoSEQ multiplex PCR; TCRdb stores in-frame clones only, minus some. The sample records about 71,000 clones, approximately 63% being singletons. The material sequenced was PBMCs. Source of these receptors: a woman aged 45-60 years in good health and CMV-seropositive.

This clone was seen more than once but under ten times. The genes are TRBV7-6 and TRBJ2-1; TRBD1 matches 8 bases. Germline CDR1 and CDR2: SGHVS and FNYEAQ. The CDR3 has 15 amino acids. V lost 5 bases, J lost 9 bases, and 12 bases stayed unmatched. CDR3 protein: CASSERTGTRGEQFF. The CDR3 region has the DNA TGTGCCAGCAGCGAAAGGACAGGGACACGCGGTGAGCAGTTCTTC.

The chain has TRBV30 and TRBJ2-2; perhaps TRBD2 as D (5 bases). CDR3 length: 14 amino acids. Germline lookup yields CDR1 GTSNPN and CDR2 SVGIG (reference sequence). V dropped 0 bases and J dropped 8 bases, with 13 bases sitting between them. The CDR3 bases are TGTGCCTGGAGTGTCGATTCTGGGAGTGGGGAGCTGTTTTTT. Translation: CAWSVDSGSGELFF.

V and J are TRBV19 and TRBJ2-1; D call uncertain. The CDR3 covers 12 residues. Trimming shortened V by 3 bases and J by 9 bases, and 9 bases separated the two germline ends. The V gene's germline CDR1 is LNHDA and CDR2 SQIVND (reference sequence). CDR3 region: CASSIGFGEQFF. For the CDR3, the DNA is TGTGCCAGTAGTATCGGGTTCGGTGAGCAGTTCTTC. Full variable domain (missing parts from reference TRBV19 and TRBJ2-1): DGGITQSPKYLFRKEGQNVTLSCEQNLNHDAMYWYRQDPGQGLRLIYYSQIVNDFQKGDIAEGYSVSREKKESFPLTVTSAQKNPTAFYLCASSIGFGEQFFGPGTRLTVL.

This sequence joins TRBV29-1 and TRBJ2-5; 8 bases align to TRBD2. Germline V gene lookup returns CDR1 SQVTM and CDR2 ANQGSEA. The length of the CDR3 is 14 residues. CDR3 residues: CSPPGGRQQETQYF. As DNA, the CDR3 is TGCTCCCCTCCGGGGGGGCGGCAACAAGAGACCCAGTACTTC.

The chain employs TRBV5-1 and TRBJ1-2; 11 positions match TRBD1. Germline CDR1 SGHRS, CDR2 YFSETQ. This CDR3 contains 13 residues. Unmatched junction bases numbered 8, after V lost 2 bases and J lost 14 bases. The DNA for the CDR3 is TGCGCCAGCAGCTTAGGCCCGGGACAGGGGGGGACCTTC. Residues: CASSLGPGQGGTF.

Details on this clone: The sample carries other DNA sequences with the same CDR3. The rearrangement uses TRBV6-1 and TRBJ1-1; D remains unclear. The CDR3 has 12 amino acids. V shed 6 bases and J shed 2 bases, with 7 bases lying between them. Germline V gene lookup returns CDR1 MNHNS and CDR2 SASEGT. CDR3 region: CASRTVNTEAFF. The CDR3 DNA reads TGTGCCAGCAGAACAGTTAACACTGAAGCTTTCTTT.

The rearrangement uses TRBV12-1 and TRBJ1-5; the listed D gene, TRBD1, was not tested against the DNA. TRBV12-1 is a pseudogene locus. This CDR3 is 17 amino acids long. CDR3 nucleotide sequence: TGTGCCAGCAGGGCGCGGACAGGGCGGGTTCGGAATCAGCCCCAGCATTTT. This sequence encodes CASRARTGRVRNQPQHF.

This clone was seen a single time. This chain connects TRBV2 to TRBJ2-1, with 11 positions matching TRBD2. Trimming cost V 6 bases and J 8 bases; bases outside gene matches: 9. The CDR3 spans 15 residues. Germline V gene data show CDR1 as SNHLY and CDR2 as FYNNEI. The CDR3, as DNA: TGTGCCAGCAGAGCACTAGCGGGAGTAGGCGATGAGCAGTTCTTC. Translation: CASRALAGVGDEQFF.

The genes are TRBV7-2 and TRBJ1-1; 9 bases align to TRBD1. V was clipped by 5 bases and J by 4 bases; unmatched bases: 5. Germline CDR1 is SGHTA and CDR2 is FQGNSA. CDR3 length: 14 amino acids. The CDR3 spells CASSAQGAGTEAFF. Written as DNA, the CDR3 is TGTGCCAGCAGCGCACAGGGGGCAGGCACTGAAGCTTTCTTT.

This clone was observed a few times. The chain carries TRBV28 and TRBJ1-4; possible D gene TRBD1, 5 bases. Germline V gives CDR1 MDHEN, CDR2 SYDVKM. The CDR3 sequence is 13 residues long. V was trimmed by 2 bases and J by 14 bases, leaving 15 bases between them. CDR3 in amino acids: CASSLGTHYGLFF. CDR3 coding DNA: TGTGCCAGCAGTTTAGGGACTCACTATGGGCTGTTTTTT.

V gene TRBV7-2 combines with J gene TRBJ2-1; the match to TRBD2 covers 10 bases. CDR3 length equals 15 residues. V shed 2 bases, J shed 9 bases, and the junction held 7 bases outside the gene matches. The germline V gene has CDR1 SGHTA and CDR2 FQGNSA. The CDR3, as DNA: TGTGCCAGCAGCTTATCAGCTAGCGGGAGCCCTGAGCAGTTCTTC. Its translation is CASSLSASGSPEQFF. Together with reference TRBV7-2 and TRBJ2-1, the CDR3 gives the full variable domain: GAGVSQSPSNKVTEKGKDVELRCDPISGHTALYWYRQSLGQGLEFLIYFQGNSAPDKSGLPSDRFSAERTGGSVSTLTIQRTQQEDSAVYLCASSLSASGSPEQFFGPGTRLTVL.

The chain couples TRBV25-1 to TRBJ1-1; the match to TRBD1 covers 11 bases. The CDR3 runs to 14 residues. The V gene's germline CDR1 is MGHDK and CDR2 SYGVNS. With 8 bases clipped from V and 3 bases from J, the junction kept 5 bases outside the gene matches. CDR3 residues: CASSRDRGYTEAFF. Here the CDR3 DNA reads TGTGCCAGCTCAAGGGACAGGGGGTACACTGAAGCTTTCTTT.